A single sample is the source of the 3 T cell receptor beta chains below, sequenced in a study of siplizumab effects on memory and regulatory T cells. Repertoires were generated with immunoSEQ multiplex PCR, while TCRdb's copy carries only in-frame clones and drops some. The sample has more than 95,000 clones; roughly 91% are singletons. Sequences were obtained from CD4+ T cells sorted from blood. All receptors come from a human donor in good health.

The rearrangement uses TRBV7-8 and TRBJ1-2; D gene unclear. The germline V and J ends were trimmed by 5 bases and 1 base, with 11 bases remaining between them. Germline CDR1 and CDR2: SGHVS and FQNEAQ. The CDR3 has 14 residues. CDR3 loop: CASSRTTGNYGYTF. DNA for the CDR3: TGTGCCAGCAGCCGGACGACGGGTAACTATGGCTACACCTTC.

The chain carries TRBV29-1 and TRBJ1-1, with D possibly TRBD1 on 6 matching bases. The CDR3 extends over 13 amino acids. CDR1 SQVTM and CDR2 ANQGSEA come from the germline V gene. V lost 8 bases to trimming and J lost 3 bases, with 16 bases between them. CDR3 sequence: CSQSRGSDTEAFF. DNA of the CDR3: TGCAGCCAGAGCAGGGGCTCGGACACTGAAGCTTTCTTT.

The V and J genes are TRBV6-1 and TRBJ2-2, with TRBD2 matching 7 bases. From germline, CDR1 is MNHNS and CDR2 SASEGT. The trim removed 8 bases at V and 4 bases at J, leaving 4 bases unmatched. This CDR3 has 13 amino acids. The CDR3 loop is CASRRTSTGELFF. CDR3 sequence (DNA): TGTGCCAGCCGGAGGACTAGCACCGGGGAGCTGTTTTTT.